The clone carrying this TCR beta chain has just one count. The ends lost 2 bases at V and 9 bases at J; junction bases unmatched: 4. Germline V gene data show CDR1 as MRHNA and CDR2 as SNTAGT. This CDR3 has 14 residues. In the study's own analysis: Counts of nucleated cells, estimated from reference gene primer amplification, were obtained. The protocol was immunoSEQ multiplex PCR, while the TCRdb copy is restricted to in-frame clones and leaves out a portion. Clonal size and the V and J genes are those of that table, whereas D and trimming came from the DNA. Among approximately 180,000 clones listed, approximately 84% were seen once. These data belong to a study of blood T cell repertoires in COVID-19. Study-wide background: The cDNA or gDNA used as material had been derived from T cells, B-cell-depleted T cells, or PBMCs.

This clonotype originated in a human donor with acute COVID-19. The donor label of this sample is uncertain. The sample consisted of PBMCs or T cells enriched from blood (not recorded which). V gene TRBV6-4 combines with J gene TRBJ1-6, with 7 bases aligning to TRBD1. Written as DNA, the CDR3 is TGTGCCAGCAGTGACACAAACAGGGGTTCACCCCTCCACTTT. This codes for CASSDTNRGSPLHF.